A selection of T cell receptor beta chains follows, all from one sample in a study of blood T cell repertoires in COVID-19. The table came from immunoSEQ multiplex PCR; TCRdb's copy has only in-frame clones and leaves some out. The profile covers roughly 700,000 clones, with approximately 90% appearing a single time and more than 0.25% taken by the ten largest. The sequenced sample consisted of peripheral blood. The receptor set was obtained from a woman in her late teens or twenties with acute or convalescent COVID-19. The CDR3 runs from the conserved cysteine through the conserved F or W. The D gene is left open where the match is weak. Only part of the rows carry a size: once, few, many, or a class if the clone is expanded.

cdr3_length j_call d_call v_call clone_size cdr3_aa cdr3_nt
15 TRBJ2-5 TRBD2 TRBV6-1 . CASSELAGGEETQYF TGTGCCAGCAGTGAACTAGCGGGGGGGGAAGAGACCCAGTACTTC
14 TRBJ2-1 TRBD2 TRBV5-1 . CASSWEPGTSIKFF TGCGCCAGCAGCTGGGAACCAGGGACTAGCATTAAGTTCTTC
14 TRBJ1-5 . TRBV24-1 once CATSFTGSNQPQHF TGTGCCACCAGTTTTACAGGGAGCAATCAGCCCCAGCATTTT
13 TRBJ1-1 . TRBV27 few CASSPRQNTEAFF TGTGCCAGCAGTCCGAGACAGAACACTGAAGCTTTCTTT
14 TRBJ1-5 TRBD1 TRBV28 . CASNLDREGQPQHF TGTGCCAGCAACTTAGACAGGGAAGGCCAGCCCCAGCATTTT
17 TRBJ1-5 . TRBV18 . CASSPGPGLGQNQPQHF TGTGCCAGCTCACCGGGGCCGGGACTCGGGCAGAATCAGCCCCAGCATTTT
14 TRBJ1-5 . TRBV19 . CASSTSTGSQPQHF TGTGCCAGTAGTACCTCGACAGGTAGCCAGCCCCAGCATTTT
15 TRBJ1-1 . TRBV5-4 . CASSLGWGGNTEAFF TGTGCCAGCAGCTTGGGTTGGGGCGGAAACACTGAAGCTTTCTTT
15 TRBJ2-1 TRBD1 TRBV2 . CASNPGQGIYNEQFF TGTGCCAGCAACCCGGGACAGGGAATATACAATGAGCAGTTCTTC
13 TRBJ1-2 . TRBV29-1 once CSVTSRNDYGYTF TGCAGCGTTACCTCGCGGAACGATTATGGCTACACCTTC
15 TRBJ2-1 TRBD2 TRBV6-5 once CASTPVAGEHNEQFF TGTGCCAGCACCCCAGTAGCGGGGGAACACAATGAGCAGTTCTTC
14 TRBJ1-2 . TRBV24-1 . CATSAPTENYGYTF TGTGCCACCAGTGCCCCGACAGAGAACTATGGCTACACCTTC
13 TRBJ2-1 . TRBV19 . CASSGLLYNEQFF TGTGCCAGTAGTGGGCTTCTCTACAATGAGCAGTTCTTC
17 TRBJ1-3 . TRBV29-1 . CSVEGPSRREAGNTIYF TGCAGCGTTGAAGGTCCATCTCGAAGGGAGGCGGGAAACACCATATATTTT
15 TRBJ2-1 TRBD1 TRBV24-1 . CATSATGTGDNEQFF TGTGCCACCAGTGCAACCGGGACAGGGGACAATGAGCAGTTCTTC
14 TRBJ1-6 TRBD1 TRBV9 . CASSVTGDNSPLHF TGTGCCAGCAGCGTAACAGGGGATAATTCACCCCTCCACTTT
15 TRBJ2-3 . TRBV7-3 . CASSLGGLGTDTQYF TGTGCCAGCAGCTTAGGGGGGTTAGGCACAGATACGCAGTATTTT
12 TRBJ2-7 . TRBV30 once CAWSLESYEQYF TGTGCCTGGAGTTTGGAGTCCTACGAGCAGTACTTC
14 TRBJ1-1 . TRBV6-5 . CASRSRRGNTEAFF TGTGCCAGCAGGTCCAGACGGGGGAACACTGAAGCTTTCTTT
15 TRBJ1-1 . TRBV19 . CASSIVAGKNTEAFF TGTGCCAGTAGTATAGTAGCAGGGAAGAACACTGAAGCTTTCTTT
19 TRBJ2-1 TRBD2 TRBV9 . CASSAGLAGGPFSFNEQFF TGTGCCAGCAGTGCCGGACTAGCGGGGGGGCCTTTTTCATTTAATGAGCAGTTCTTC
13 TRBJ1-4 . TRBV30 . CAWSLQGNEKLFF TGTGCCTGGAGTCTCCAGGGGAATGAAAAACTGTTTTTT
14 TRBJ2-7 . TRBV3-1/TRBV3-2 few CASSYGGPAYEQYF TGTGCCAGCAGTTACGGTGGTCCCGCCTACGAGCAGTACTTC
15 TRBJ1-5 TRBD1 TRBV7-8 . CASSLGRGPGQPQHF TGTGCCAGCAGCCTTGGCAGGGGGCCTGGACAGCCCCAGCATTTT
16 TRBJ1-2 TRBD1 TRBV30 . CAWSGAGGLGRRGYTF TGTGCCTGGAGTGGGGCAGGGGGCCTGGGTCGTAGGGGCTACACCTTC
13 TRBJ2-7 . TRBV6-5 few CASSYSSKDRKYF TGTGCCAGCAGTTACTCGAGTAAAGACAGGAAGTACTTC
15 TRBJ1-1 TRBD1 TRBV9 . CASSVAPGGSTEAFF TGTGCCAGCAGCGTAGCACCAGGGGGAAGCACTGAAGCTTTCTTT
14 TRBJ2-7 . TRBV21-1 once CASSKIVVGGEQYF TGTGCCAGCAGCAAAATAGTAGTAGGAGGCGAGCAGTACTTC
17 TRBJ2-3 . TRBV27 . CASSLFFRGASTDTQYF TGTGCCAGCAGTTTATTTTTCCGTGGAGCTAGCACAGATACGCAGTATTTT
16 TRBJ2-3 TRBD2 TRBV4-3 . CASSQSGRGGQDTQYF TGCGCCAGCAGCCAATCAGGACGGGGGGGCCAAGATACGCAGTATTTT
15 TRBJ1-2 . TRBV25-1 . CASSTSTGRSYGYTF .
13 TRBJ1-5 TRBD1 TRBV7-8 . CASSEQGGQPQHF TGTGCCAGCAGCGAACAGGGGGGGCAGCCCCAGCATTTT
16 TRBJ1-2 . TRBV4-3 . CASSQDKGRGADGYTF TGCGCCAGCAGCCAAGATAAAGGGCGGGGCGCGGATGGCTACACCTTC
15 TRBJ1-4 TRBD1 TRBV27 . CASSLLQGAYEKLFF TGTGCCAGCAGTTTATTACAGGGGGCGTATGAAAAACTGTTTTTT
17 TRBJ2-1 . TRBV9 . CASSPWGRGGGVDEQFF TGTGCCAGCAGCCCTTGGGGGCGCGGTGGTGGAGTAGATGAGCAGTTCTTC
15 TRBJ2-5 . TRBV4-2 . CASSQENSRWETQYF TGTGCCAGCAGCCAAGAGAACAGCCGGTGGGAGACCCAGTACTTC
18 TRBJ2-3 . TRBV21-1 . CASSKGPAGGGPTDTQYF TGTGCCAGCAGCAAAGGTCCAGCAGGCGGGGGACCCACAGATACGCAGTATTTT
15 TRBJ2-7 . TRBV6-5 . CASSPETGSSYEQYF TGTGCCAGCAGCCCCGAGACGGGTAGCTCCTACGAGCAGTACTTC
17 TRBJ1-2 . TRBV28 . CASSLTPAGGQKGGYTF TGTGCCAGCAGTTTAACCCCGGCAGGCGGACAGAAGGGTGGCTACACCTTC
18 TRBJ1-5 . TRBV28 . CASQLPGHMTYSNQPQHF TGTGCCAGCCAACTCCCGGGACACATGACCTATAGCAATCAGCCCCAGCATTTT
15 TRBJ1-5 . TRBV9 once CASSPPGGDFGPQHF TGTGCCAGCAGCCCCCCCGGAGGGGATTTTGGGCCCCAGCATTTT
15 TRBJ2-3 . TRBV9 . CASSVWGGTTDTQYF TGTGCCAGCAGCGTCTGGGGGGGCACAACAGATACGCAGTATTTT
13 TRBJ2-7 . TRBV25-1 . CASSEIRTYEQYF TGTGCCAGCAGTGAGATACGCACTTACGAGCAGTACTTC
13 TRBJ2-3 TRBD1 TRBV6-5 . CASSYTGVDTQYF TGTGCCAGCAGTTACACAGGGGTGGATACGCAGTATTTT
11 TRBJ2-5 . TRBV6-5 . CASSSQETQYF TGTGCCAGCAGCTCTCAAGAGACCCAGTACTTC
13 TRBJ1-5 . TRBV18 few CASSTMRNQPQHF TGTGCCAGCTCCACCATGCGAAATCAGCCCCAGCATTTT
13 TRBJ2-7 . TRBV6-5 . CASSTIRGYEQYF TGTGCCAGCAGTACTATCCGAGGATACGAGCAGTACTTC
15 TRBJ1-4 . TRBV19 . CASSIALTPNEKLFF TGTGCCAGTAGTATAGCCCTCACTCCTAATGAAAAACTGTTTTTT
14 TRBJ1-1 . TRBV6-5 . CASSLDFYNTEAFF TGTGCCAGCAGTCTGGACTTTTACAACACTGAAGCTTTCTTT
15 TRBJ1-2 . TRBV5-1 . CASAGGLSGGAGYTF TGCGCCAGCGCCGGGGGGTTATCAGGAGGGGCTGGCTACACCTTC
12 TRBJ2-7 . TRBV27 once CASSDGAYEQYF TGTGCCAGCAGTGACGGAGCCTACGAGCAGTACTTC
16 TRBJ1-5 . TRBV7-8 once CASSPDRILRNQPQHF TGTGCCAGCAGCCCTGACAGAATACTCCGCAATCAGCCCCAGCATTTT
11 TRBJ1-2 . TRBV12-3/TRBV12-4 . CASSSGYGYTF TGTGCCAGCAGTTCAGGTTATGGCTACACCTTC
16 TRBJ2-2 . TRBV5-1 . CASSPLAGANTGELFF TGCGCCAGCAGCCCCTTGGCGGGCGCGAACACCGGGGAGCTGTTTTTT
16 TRBJ1-3 . TRBV28 . CASSFPSLNGGNTIYF TGTGCCAGCAGTTTCCCGTCTCTGAATGGCGGAAACACCATATATTTT
16 TRBJ2-3 TRBD2 TRBV6-1 . CASSEYTSGGTDTQYF TGTGCCAGCAGTGAATATACTAGCGGGGGGACGGATACGCAGTATTTT
15 TRBJ2-2 . TRBV4-1 . CASSKLLAGTGELFF TGCGCCAGCAGCAAATTACTCGCCGGGACCGGGGAGCTGTTTTTT